The 8 T cell receptor beta chains below were found in one sample sequenced in a study of T cells after yellow fever vaccination (dated by TCRdb to between 2018 and 2021). The library came from 5' RACE. This sample was sequenced with an Illumina NovaSeq 6000. TCRdb reworked the public reads: Q25 trimming with fastp, MiXCR clone assembly, productive beta chains retained. Each record represents a unique CDR3 protein, reported with the most common genes and DNA among its rows. The sample data list about 340,000 distinct CDR3 sequences, and roughly 4% of these were observed just once. The top ten hold more than 20% of the sample. This specimen's treatment or condition label, per the study, means: live attenuated yellow fever vaccine strain. Source: PBMCs, taken 5 days after the yellow fever booster vaccination. Source of these receptors: a man younger than 30 who received the YFV17D yellow fever vaccine.

This clonotype was picked up many times. This chain joins TRBV5-1 and TRBJ2-3; D remains ambiguous. Trimming took 4 bases from V and 6 from J, leaving 12 bases between them. From germline, CDR1 is SGHRS and CDR2 YFSETQ. This CDR3 has 13 amino acids. The CDR3 here is CASSQPEGDTQYF. CDR3 DNA sequence: TGCGCCAGCAGCCAACCAGAAGGGGATACGCAGTATTTT. Combining the CDR3 with reference TRBV5-1 and TRBJ2-3 gives the whole variable domain KAGVTQTPRYLIKTRGQQVTLSCSPISGHRSVSWYQQTPGQGLQFLFEYFSETQRNKGNFPGRFSGRQFSNSRSEMNVSTLELGDSALYLCASSQPEGDTQYFGPGTRLTVL.

The sample holds a few counts of this clonotype. The chain uses TRBV20-1 and TRBJ2-7; D call uncertain. The CDR3 covers 14 residues. Trimming removed 0 bases at V and 1 base at J, with 10 bases between. CDR1 is DFQATT and CDR2 is SNEGSKA in the germline V gene (reference sequence). The CDR3 protein is CSARDPLSSYEQYF. CDR3 DNA sequence: TGCAGTGCTAGAGACCCCCTCTCTTCCTACGAGCAGTACTTC.

The sample holds many counts of this clonotype. CDR3 region: CASGLVPAGTGDGGYTF. CDR3 nucleotide sequence: TGTGCTAGTGGTTTGGTACCCGCCGGGACAGGGGACGGGGGCTACACCTTC. The chain couples TRBV12-5 to TRBJ1-2; 10 nucleotides agree with TRBD1. The CDR3 spans 17 residues. V trimming: 0 bases; J trimming: 8 bases; junction bases outside the gene matches: 12. Germline V gene lookup returns CDR1 LGHNT and CDR2 FRNRAP.

V and J are TRBV5-1 and TRBJ2-7; 11 nucleotides agree with TRBD1. The CDR3 loop spans 17 amino acids. Per the germline V gene, CDR1 is SGHRS and CDR2 is YFSETQ. J was trimmed by 5 bases and V by 0 bases; bases with no gene match: 10. In DNA form, the CDR3 reads TGCGCCAGCAGCTTGGCTAGCCCGGGACAGGGGGTCGACGAGCAGTACTTC. This translates into CASSLASPGQGVDEQYF.

This clonotype showed up many times. The rearrangement joins TRBV7-2 to TRBJ1-5, with TRBD1 matching 10 bases. The CDR3 consists of 17 residues. The J segment lost 0 bases and the V segment lost 5 bases, leaving 7 bases of the junction unmatched. Per germline, CDR1 SGHTA and CDR2 FQGNSA. Here the CDR3 DNA reads TGTGCCAGCAGCCGCGGGACAGGGGCTTATAGCAATCAGCCCCAGCATTTT. It encodes CASSRGTGAYSNQPQHF.

This clonotype showed up just a few times. V gene TRBV6-2 or TRBV6-3 combines with J gene TRBJ1-1; D gene unclear. The CDR3 runs to 15 residues. CDR1 is MNHEY and CDR2 is SVGEGT in the germline V gene. Trimming removed 0 bases from V and 4 bases from J, with 12 bases in between. The DNA of the CDR3 is TGTGCCAGCAGTTACTCGGGGAGAAGGGTCACTGAAGCTTTCTTT. Translated, it gives CASSYSGRRVTEAFF.

This clonotype was counted many times. The chain couples TRBV7-2 to TRBJ2-3; TRBD2 is a possible D gene (7 bases). V lost 5 bases to trimming and J lost 3 bases, with 18 bases between them. Per germline, CDR1 SGHTA and CDR2 FQGNSA. The CDR3 length is 16 residues. Here the CDR3 reads CASSRPAGQVTDTQYF. CDR3 bases: TGTGCCAGCAGCCGACCAGCGGGACAAGTAACAGATACGCAGTATTTT.

In its sample, this clonotype was seen a few times. The rearrangement uses TRBV24-1 and TRBJ1-2; D call uncertain. The CDR3 has 12 amino acids. Germline V gene data show CDR1 as KGHDR and CDR2 as SFDVKD. V shed 4 bases and J shed 2 bases, with 4 bases lying between them. The CDR3 DNA sequence: TGTGCCACCAGTGACCTGAACTATGGCTACACCTTC. Translation: CATSDLNYGYTF.